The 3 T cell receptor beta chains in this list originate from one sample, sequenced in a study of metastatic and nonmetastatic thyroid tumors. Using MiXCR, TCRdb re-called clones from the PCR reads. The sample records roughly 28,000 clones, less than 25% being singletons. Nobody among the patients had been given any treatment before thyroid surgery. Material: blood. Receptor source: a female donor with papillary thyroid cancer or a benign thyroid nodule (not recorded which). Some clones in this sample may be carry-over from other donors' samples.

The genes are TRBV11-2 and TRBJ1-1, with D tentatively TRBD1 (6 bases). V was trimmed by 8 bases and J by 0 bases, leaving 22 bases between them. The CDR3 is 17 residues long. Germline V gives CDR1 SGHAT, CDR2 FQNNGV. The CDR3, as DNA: TGTGCCAGCGGATCTTCCAGGGGACGGAGGATGAACACTGAAGCTTTCTTT. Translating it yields CASGSSRGRRMNTEAFF.

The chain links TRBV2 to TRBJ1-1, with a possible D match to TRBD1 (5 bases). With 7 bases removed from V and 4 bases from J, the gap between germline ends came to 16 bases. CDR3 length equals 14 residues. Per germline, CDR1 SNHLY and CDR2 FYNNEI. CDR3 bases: TGTGCCAGCACTGCGCAGGGTCCCTCCACTGAAGCTTTCTTT. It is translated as CASTAQGPSTEAFF.

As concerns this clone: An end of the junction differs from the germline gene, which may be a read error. The CDR3 DNA follows: TGCAGTGTTAGAGATTTTGTAGCCTTGTCAGAGCAGTACTTC. Protein product: CSVRDFVALSEQYF. The J gene is TRBJ2-7, the V gene TRBV20-1; D is unclear. CDR3 size: 14 residues. Germline V gives CDR1 DFQATT, CDR2 SNEGSKA (reference sequence).